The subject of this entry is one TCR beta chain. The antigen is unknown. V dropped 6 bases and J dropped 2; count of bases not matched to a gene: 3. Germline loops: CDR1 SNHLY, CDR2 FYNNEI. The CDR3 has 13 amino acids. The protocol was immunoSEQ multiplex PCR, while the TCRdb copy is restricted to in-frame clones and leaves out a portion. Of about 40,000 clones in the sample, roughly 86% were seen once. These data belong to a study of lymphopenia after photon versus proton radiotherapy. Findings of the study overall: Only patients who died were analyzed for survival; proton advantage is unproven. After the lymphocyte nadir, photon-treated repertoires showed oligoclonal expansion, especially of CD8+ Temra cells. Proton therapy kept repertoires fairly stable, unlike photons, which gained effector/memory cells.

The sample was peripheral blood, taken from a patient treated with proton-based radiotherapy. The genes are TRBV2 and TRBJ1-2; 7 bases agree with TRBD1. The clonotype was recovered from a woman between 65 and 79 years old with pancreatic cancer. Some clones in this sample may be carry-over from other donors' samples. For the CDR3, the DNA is TGTGCCAGCAGCGGACAGGCGAACTATGGCTACACCTTC. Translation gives CASSGQANYGYTF.